This paragraph covers one TCR beta chain sequence. The target antigen is unknown. TCRdb's copy holds only in-frame clones and misses some; the assay was immunoSEQ multiplex PCR. The sample lists 100,000 to 150,000 clones; roughly 91% were seen once. V shed 2 bases and J shed 8 bases, with 30 bases lying between them. Germline V gene data show CDR1 as SGHVT and CDR2 as SQSDAQ. The CDR3 consists of 20 residues. These data belong to a study of T cell responses to AZD1222 COVID-19 vaccine. Doses given second, at about 4 or about 12 weeks, were pooled. Study conclusions and caveats: The span of vaccine-associated CD4 TCRs extended across spike, with dominance at 160-218 and 743-854. The study found Spike-specific TCR breadth and depth rose after two AZD1222 doses. The study sampled repertoires only after the peak T cell response.

The sequence was obtained from an adult who received the AZD1222 COVID-19 vaccine. Sequencing used peripheral blood, obtained 28 days after the second AZD1222 dose. This chain uses TRBV7-4 with TRBJ1-4; D might be TRBD1 (5 bases). DNA of the CDR3: TGTGCCAGCAGCTTACCCCTCCCGTTCCGTCGGGACCTAAGTGGAGAAAAACTGTTTTTT. Protein sequence: CASSLPLPFRRDLSGEKLFF.